Given below is one TCR beta chain in context. This sample was included in a study of blood T cell repertoires in COVID-19. Study in general: The United States, Italy and Spain supplied acute and convalescent COVID-19 samples.

Original analysis: Amplification of reference gene primers was used by the study to estimate nucleated cell counts. The data were produced by immunoSEQ multiplex PCR, yet TCRdb's version contains in-frame clones alone and is incomplete. The V and J calls and the clone size are those of that table, but D and trimming were determined from the DNA. The sample has approximately 340,000 clones, about four fifths seen once. This CDR3 contains 10 residues. The germline V gene has CDR1 DFQATT and CDR2 SNEGSKA (reference sequence). The V end was cut by 6 bases, the J end by 4 bases, with 7 bases between. This chain connects TRBV20-1 to TRBJ2-7; D is perhaps TRBD2 (5 bases). Sequencing was carried out using peripheral blood. This TCR was sampled from a man aged 25-45 years with active or convalescent COVID-19. The CDR3 nucleotides read TGCAGTGCCTTAGCGTACGAGCAGTACTTC. Amino acid sequence: CSALAYEQYF.